This paragraph reports one TCR beta chain. This entry comes from a study of blood T cell repertoires in COVID-19. TCRdb keeps only in-frame clones here, not all; method: immunoSEQ multiplex PCR. The sample consists of some 240,000 clones, nearly 90% of them appearing once. Trimming stripped 5 bases from V and 2 bases from J, with 21 bases between. The germline V gene encodes CDR1 MDHEN and CDR2 SYDVKM. The CDR3 totals 17 residues. This rearrangement joins TRBV28 to TRBJ1-1; D is undetermined. The sequencing input was peripheral blood. The clonotype comes from an older woman with COVID-19, enrolled during active disease. The CDR3 nucleotides read TGTGCCAGCAGTCCGACGACGCGGGGTAGGCCAAACACTGAAGCTTTCTTT. This gives the protein CASSPTTRGRPNTEAFF.